This T cell receptor (beta chain) was identified in a study of identical twins. Of note for this clonotype: Its antigen is unidentified.

A single record per CDR3 protein comes from TCRdb applying MiXCR to the 5' RACE reads. This sample has fewer than 900,000 distinct CDR3 sequences, with about 20% found just once. The CDR3 covers 13 residues. V dropped 4 bases and J dropped 1 base, with 6 bases sitting between them. Germline CDR1 reads KGHDR; CDR2 reads SFDVKD. General study findings and limits: With abundant cord blood beta clonotypes, insertions were fewer; memory repertoires showed no such pattern. Among monozygotic twins, out-of-frame TCR alpha sharing exceeded what models predicted.

All donors were healthy, and all were Caucasian. These same data were also listed under a study on T cells expressing NK-cell markers. As that report states: Obtained from sorted CD3+CD56+NKG2C+, CD3+CD56+NKG2C- and CD3+CD56-NKG2C+ T cells were the TCR beta repertoires.

Source material: PBMCs. The chain employs TRBV24-1 and TRBJ2-5, with unresolved D. The TCR originated in a woman aged 18-35 years in good health. CDR3 in amino acids: CATSERSQETQYF. The CDR3 DNA sequence: TGTGCCACCAGTGAAAGGTCCCAAGAGACCCAGTACTTC.